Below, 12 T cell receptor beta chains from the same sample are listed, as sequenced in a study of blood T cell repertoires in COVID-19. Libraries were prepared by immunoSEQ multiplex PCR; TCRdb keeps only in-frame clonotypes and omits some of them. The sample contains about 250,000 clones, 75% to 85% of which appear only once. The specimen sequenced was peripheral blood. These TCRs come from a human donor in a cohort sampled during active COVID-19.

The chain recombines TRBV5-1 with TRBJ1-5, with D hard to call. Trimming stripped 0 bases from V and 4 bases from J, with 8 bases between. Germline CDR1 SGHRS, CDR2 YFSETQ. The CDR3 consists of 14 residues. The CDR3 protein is CASSLGEANQPQHF. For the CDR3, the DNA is TGCGCCAGCAGCTTGGGGGAGGCAAATCAGCCCCAGCATTTT.

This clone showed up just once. CDR3 amino acids: CASSLAQASVETQYF. The CDR3 nucleotides read TGTGCCAGCAGCTTAGCGCAGGCTTCGGTAGAGACCCAGTACTTC. V is TRBV7-9 and J is TRBJ2-5, with D unresolved. The CDR3 has 15 amino acids. V lost 0 bases, J lost 4 bases, and 12 bases lay in between. Germline CDR1 SEHNR, CDR2 FQNEAQ (reference sequence).

The CDR3 DNA reads as TGCGCCAGCAGCTTGTCTGCCACTAGTTCTTACAATGAGCAGTTCTTC. This encodes CASSLSATSSYNEQFF. The V gene is TRBV5-1, the J gene TRBJ2-1; a possible D gene is TRBD2 (5 bases). The CDR3 runs 16 residues. V lost 1 base and J lost 4, with 15 bases in between. From germline, CDR1 is SGHRS and CDR2 YFSETQ.

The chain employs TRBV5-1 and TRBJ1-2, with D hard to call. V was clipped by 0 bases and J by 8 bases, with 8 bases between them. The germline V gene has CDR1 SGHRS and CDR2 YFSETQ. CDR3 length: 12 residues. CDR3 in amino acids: CASSLAREGYTF. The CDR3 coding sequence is TGCGCCAGCAGCTTGGCCCGGGAGGGCTACACCTTC.

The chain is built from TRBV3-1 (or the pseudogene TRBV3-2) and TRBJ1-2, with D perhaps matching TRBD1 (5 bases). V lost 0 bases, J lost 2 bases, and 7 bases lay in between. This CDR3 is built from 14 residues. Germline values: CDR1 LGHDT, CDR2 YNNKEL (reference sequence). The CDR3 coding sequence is TGTGCCAGCAGCCAAGAGGCAGGGAACTATGGCTACACCTTC. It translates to CASSQEAGNYGYTF.

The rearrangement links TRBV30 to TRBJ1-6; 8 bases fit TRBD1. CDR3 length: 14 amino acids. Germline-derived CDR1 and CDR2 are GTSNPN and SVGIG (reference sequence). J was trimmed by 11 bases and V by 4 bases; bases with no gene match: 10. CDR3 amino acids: CAWNNGKTGAPLHF. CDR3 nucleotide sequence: TGTGCCTGGAACAATGGGAAGACAGGGGCACCCCTCCACTTT. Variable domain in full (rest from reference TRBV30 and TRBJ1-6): SQTIHQWPATLVQPVGSPLSLECTVEGTSNPNLYWYRQAAGRGLQLLFYSVGIGQISSEVPQNLSASRPQDRQFILSSKKLLLSDSGFYLCAWNNGKTGAPLHFGNGTRLTVT.

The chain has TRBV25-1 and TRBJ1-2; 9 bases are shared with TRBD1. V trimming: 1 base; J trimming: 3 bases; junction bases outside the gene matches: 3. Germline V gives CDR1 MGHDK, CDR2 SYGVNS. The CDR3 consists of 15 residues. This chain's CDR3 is CASSESGQGHYGYTF. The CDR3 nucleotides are TGTGCCAGCAGTGAATCGGGACAGGGCCACTATGGCTACACCTTC.

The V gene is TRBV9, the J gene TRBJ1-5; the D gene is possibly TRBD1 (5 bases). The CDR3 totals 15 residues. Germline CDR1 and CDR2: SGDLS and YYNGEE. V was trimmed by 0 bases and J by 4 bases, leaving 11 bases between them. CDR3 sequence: CASSVATGPNQPQHF. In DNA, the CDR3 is TGTGCCAGCAGCGTAGCTACAGGACCAAATCAGCCCCAGCATTTT.

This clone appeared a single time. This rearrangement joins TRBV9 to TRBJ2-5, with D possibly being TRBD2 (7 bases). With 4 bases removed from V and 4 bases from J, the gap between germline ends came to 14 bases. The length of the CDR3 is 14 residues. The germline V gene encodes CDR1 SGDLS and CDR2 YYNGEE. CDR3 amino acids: CASSSRGGLETQYF. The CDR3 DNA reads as TGTGCCAGCAGCTCAAGGGGGGGGTTAGAGACCCAGTACTTC.

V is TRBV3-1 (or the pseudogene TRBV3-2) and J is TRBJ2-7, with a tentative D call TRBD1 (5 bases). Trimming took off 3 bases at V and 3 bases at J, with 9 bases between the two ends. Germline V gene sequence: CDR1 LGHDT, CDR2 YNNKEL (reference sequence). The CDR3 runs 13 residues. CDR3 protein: CASSQSRVYEQYF. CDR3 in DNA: TGTGCCAGCAGCCAGAGCAGGGTCTACGAGCAGTACTTC.

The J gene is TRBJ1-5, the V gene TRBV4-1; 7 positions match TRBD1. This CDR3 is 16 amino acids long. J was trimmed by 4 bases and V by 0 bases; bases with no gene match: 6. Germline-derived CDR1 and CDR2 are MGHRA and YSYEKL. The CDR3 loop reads CASSQDRQGRNQPQHF. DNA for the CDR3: TGCGCCAGCAGCCAAGATAGACAGGGTAGAAATCAGCCCCAGCATTTT.

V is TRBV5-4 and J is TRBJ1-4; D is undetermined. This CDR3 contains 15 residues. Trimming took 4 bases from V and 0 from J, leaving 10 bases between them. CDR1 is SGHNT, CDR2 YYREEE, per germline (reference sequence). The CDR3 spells CASSITGTTNEKLFF. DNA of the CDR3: TGTGCCAGCAGCATTACGGGGACAACTAATGAAAAACTGTTTTTT. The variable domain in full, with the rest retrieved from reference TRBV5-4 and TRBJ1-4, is ETGVTQSPTHLIKTRGQQVTLRCSSQSGHNTVSWYQQALGQGPQFIFQYYREEENGRGNFPPRFSGLQFPNYSSELNVNALELDDSALYLCASSITGTTNEKLFFGSGTQLSVL.